The 27 T cell receptor beta chains reported below all come from one sample, sequenced in a study of cytomegalovirus exposure and HLA in healthy donors. The PCR used 60 Vbeta and 13 Jbeta primers. Only in-frame clones appear in the TCRdb table, and some are missing; sequencing was by immunoSEQ multiplex PCR. The profile shows about 83,000 clones, 70% to 75% of them singletons. Specimen: PBMCs. Receptor source: a man aged 55 to 69 in good health and CMV-seronegative.

The gene calls are TRBV28 and TRBJ2-1, with TRBD1 matching over 8 bases. CDR3 length: 19 residues. Trimming removed 7 bases from V and 8 bases from J; junction bases left unmatched: 25. Germline values: CDR1 MDHEN, CDR2 SYDVKM. CDR3 protein: CASINYGIGQGEAWDEQFF. In DNA form, the CDR3 reads TGTGCCAGCATTAATTATGGGATCGGACAGGGCGAAGCCTGGGATGAGCAGTTCTTC.

The chain recombines TRBV7-3 with TRBJ2-3; 7 bases agree with TRBD2. Germline assignment: CDR1 SGHTA and CDR2 FQGTGA. The CDR3 contains 14 residues. V gave up 5 bases and J gave up 6 bases; unmatched junction bases: 8. The chain's CDR3 is CASSRRAGGDTQYF. CDR3 DNA sequence: TGTGCCAGCAGCCGTAGGGCCGGGGGGGATACGCAGTATTTT. Using reference TRBV7-3 and TRBJ2-3 for the parts outside the CDR3, the full variable domain is GAGVSQTPSNKVTEKGKYVELRCDPISGHTALYWYRQSLGQGPEFLIYFQGTGAADDSGLPNDRFFAVRPEGSVSTLKIQRTERGDSAVYLCASSRRAGGDTQYFGPGTRLTVL.

The chain carries TRBV2 and TRBJ2-7; no firm D call. The CDR3 runs 12 residues. V shed 2 bases and J shed 13 bases, with 15 bases lying between them. Germline V gives CDR1 SNHLY, CDR2 FYNNEI. This chain's CDR3 is CASSEMREKLYF. The DNA for the CDR3 is TGTGCCAGCAGTGAAATGAGAGAGAAACTATACTTC.

V gene TRBV30 combines with J gene TRBJ2-1; the match to TRBD2 covers 8 bases. CDR3 size: 16 residues. Germline V lookup: CDR1 GTSNPN, CDR2 SVGIG (reference sequence). V shed 4 bases and J 7 bases; nucleotides not matched to a gene: 15. As DNA, the CDR3 is TGTGCCTGGATTCTCGGGGGCGGGGGGTTGAGGAATGAGCAGTTCTTC. Translated, it gives CAWILGGGGLRNEQFF.

The chain joins TRBV5-1 to TRBJ1-2; D is possibly TRBD1 (6 bases). The CDR3 runs to 14 residues. V lost 3 bases, J lost 1 base, and 10 bases lay in between. From germline, CDR1 is SGHRS and CDR2 YFSETQ. Here the CDR3 reads CASSSAGVNYGYTF. The CDR3 DNA follows: TGCGCCAGCAGCTCGGCAGGGGTTAACTATGGCTACACCTTC.

The chain couples TRBV15 to TRBJ2-5; D possibly corresponds to TRBD2 (6 bases). The CDR3 runs 16 residues. Germline lookup yields CDR1 LNHNV and CDR2 YYDKDF (reference sequence). The V end was cut by 0 bases, the J end by 1 base, with 12 bases between. CDR3 nucleotides: TGTGCCACCAGCAGAGATGGAGGGTATGTCCAAGAGACCCAGTACTTC. It translates to CATSRDGGYVQETQYF.

The chain joins TRBV11-2 to TRBJ2-7; possible D gene TRBD1, 5 bases. Germline lookup yields CDR1 SGHAT and CDR2 FQNNGV. The CDR3 sequence is 15 residues long. V was trimmed by 1 base and J by 0 bases, leaving 10 bases between them. CDR3 DNA sequence: TGTGCCAGCAGCTTAGGCAGGGCCAGCTCCTACGAGCAGTACTTC. It is translated as CASSLGRASSYEQYF.

The rearrangement links TRBV7-7 to TRBJ2-2; 8 bases align to TRBD1. The CDR3 has 15 residues. V trimming: 1 base; J trimming: 6 bases; junction bases outside the gene matches: 4. Germline CDR1 and CDR2: SSHAT and FNYEAQ (reference sequence). The CDR3 DNA reads TGTGCCAGCAGCTTAGGGACAGGGAGGTCCGGGGAGCTGTTTTTT. Protein product: CASSLGTGRSGELFF.

Remarks on this clone: Different DNA sequences within this sample yield the same CDR3. V gene TRBV19 combines with J gene TRBJ1-2; TRBD1 matches 7 bases. V lost 6 bases and J lost 5; bases outside the gene matches: 6. The germline CDR1 and CDR2 sequences are LNHDA and SQIVND (reference sequence). This CDR3 has 13 amino acids. CDR3 coding DNA: TGTGCCAGTAGCCCCGACAGGGCGTATGGCTACACCTTC. Protein product: CASSPDRAYGYTF.

The chain joins TRBV19 to TRBJ2-7; TRBD1 is a possible D gene (5 bases). CDR1 LNHDA and CDR2 SQIVND come from the germline V gene (reference sequence). With 5 bases removed from V and 2 bases from J, the gap between germline ends came to 13 bases. The CDR3 runs to 14 residues. The CDR3 protein is CASSPSQGPYEQYF. Here the CDR3 DNA reads TGTGCCAGTAGTCCCTCGCAGGGTCCCTACGAGCAGTACTTC.

The chain is built from TRBV20-1 and TRBJ1-2; 7 bases fit TRBD1. The CDR3 extends over 11 amino acids. The V and J ends lost 6 bases and 10 bases, in that order; junction bases with no gene match: 8. Germline V lookup: CDR1 DFQATT, CDR2 SNEGSKA (reference sequence). The DNA for the CDR3 is TGCAGTGCCGACAGGGAGAAGGACTACACCTTC. Translation gives CSADREKDYTF.

The chain carries TRBV10-3 and TRBJ1-2; 9 bases fit TRBD1. The CDR3 runs 14 residues. Trimming cost V 5 bases and J 2 bases; bases outside gene matches: 3. Germline CDR1 is ENHRY and CDR2 is SYGVKD. In DNA form, the CDR3 reads TGTGCCATCAGTACAGGGGGCGAAAACTATGGCTACACCTTC. This gives the protein CAISTGGENYGYTF.

J is TRBJ2-7 and V is TRBV6-1; D may be TRBD1 (5 bases). The V gene's germline CDR1 is MNHNS and CDR2 SASEGT. The germline V and J ends were trimmed by 2 bases and 2 bases, with 10 bases remaining between them. The CDR3 covers 14 residues. CDR3 in amino acids: CASSEPTDTYEQYF. The CDR3, as DNA: TGTGCCAGCAGTGAACCGACAGATACCTACGAGCAGTACTTC.

The rearrangement uses TRBV25-1 and TRBJ2-2, with 13 positions matching TRBD2. J lost 5 bases, V lost 2 bases, and 5 bases had no gene match. The CDR3 is 17 residues long. CDR1 MGHDK and CDR2 SYGVNS come from the germline V gene. CDR3 DNA sequence: TGTGCCAGCAGTGAAGGACTAGCGGGGGAGGGAACCGGGGAGCTGTTTTTT. It translates to CASSEGLAGEGTGELFF.

In nucleotides, the CDR3 is TGTGCCAGCAGTACAGGGCCCCAAGAGACCCAGTACTTC. This translates into CASSTGPQETQYF. The chain employs TRBV6-5 and TRBJ2-5; D is perhaps TRBD1 (6 bases). CDR1 MNHEY and CDR2 SVGAGI come from the germline V gene. The CDR3 contains 13 residues. The V end was cut by 5 bases, the J end by 1 base, with 8 bases between.

V gene TRBV5-6 combines with J gene TRBJ2-7; a weak D match, TRBD2 (5 bases). This CDR3 spans 13 amino acids. CDR1 and CDR2 from the germline V gene are SGHDT and YYEEEE. Trimming pared 1 base from V and 6 bases from J, leaving 11 bases between. CDR3 DNA sequence: TGTGCCAGCAGCTTGAGGCCCCGGGGCGAGCAGTACTTC. As protein: CASSLRPRGEQYF.

The chain uses TRBV15 and TRBJ2-3; maybe TRBD2 (7 bases). The germline CDR1 and CDR2 sequences are LNHNV and YYDKDF (reference sequence). Trimming took 0 bases from V and 9 from J, leaving 16 bases between them. The CDR3 length is 15 residues. CDR3: CATSRDLGGGITQYF. The CDR3 region has the DNA TGTGCCACCAGCAGAGATCTGGGGGGGGGCATCACGCAGTATTTT.

This chain connects TRBV29-1 to TRBJ1-2, with 8 bases fitting TRBD1. The CDR3 is 15 residues long. Trimming took 5 bases from V and 5 from J; bases not matched to a gene: 13. Germline assignment: CDR1 SQVTM and CDR2 ANQGSEA. Here the CDR3 reads CSVRQGWAEEYGYTF. CDR3 in DNA: TGCAGCGTTCGACAGGGGTGGGCCGAGGAGTATGGCTACACCTTC.

This clone was recorded once. The J gene is TRBJ2-7, the V gene TRBV6-1; no firm D call. The ends were cut back, 5 bases at V and 6 bases at J, with 14 bases in the middle. The CDR3 covers 13 residues. Germline V CDR1 and CDR2: MNHNS, SASEGT. CDR3 sequence: CASSPIEASEQYF. CDR3 in DNA: TGTGCCAGCAGTCCCATAGAGGCAAGCGAGCAGTACTTC.

The rearrangement joins TRBV2 to TRBJ1-5, with TRBD1 matching 10 bases. Trimming removed 6 bases from V and 4 bases from J; junction bases left unmatched: 6. Per germline, CDR1 SNHLY and CDR2 FYNNEI. The CDR3 spans 15 residues. In DNA, the CDR3 is TGTGCCAGCAGGTCGGGACAGGGGAGAAATCAGCCCCAGCATTTT. It yields the protein CASRSGQGRNQPQHF.

This sequence joins TRBV28 and TRBJ1-5, with D unclear. In germline, CDR1 is MDHEN, CDR2 SYDVKM. V lost 3 bases to trimming and J lost 0 bases, with 6 bases between them. CDR3 length: 14 residues. This chain's CDR3 is CASSFSGSNQPQHF. CDR3 bases: TGTGCCAGCAGTTTTTCCGGTAGCAATCAGCCCCAGCATTTT.

About this clone: The junction differs from germline at one of its ends, possibly a read error. V and J are TRBV7-7 and TRBJ2-2; 12 positions match TRBD2. The V gene's germline CDR1 is SSHAT and CDR2 FNYEAQ (reference sequence). The CDR3 runs 16 residues. The CDR3: CASSLAGGLGTGELFF. The CDR3 DNA reads as TGTGCCAGCAGCCTAGCGGGGGGGCTCGGCACCGGGGAGCTGTTTTTT.

The chain links TRBV18 to TRBJ2-5; TRBD1 might be the D (6 bases). Germline V gene data show CDR1 as KGHSH and CDR2 as LQKENI. The CDR3 consists of 14 residues. The germline V and J ends were trimmed by 6 bases and 4 bases, with 15 bases remaining between them. CDR3 sequence (DNA): TGTGCCAGCTCGCCCCCAGGGGCCCGAGAGACCCAGTACTTC. Amino acid sequence: CASSPPGARETQYF.

The V call is TRBV6-5, the J call TRBJ2-2, with 8 bases that match TRBD1. Germline V lookup: CDR1 MNHEY, CDR2 SVGAGI. The CDR3 extends over 15 amino acids. V was pared by 2 bases and J by 5 bases, with 4 bases of the junction left unmatched. The CDR3 is CASSYPRQGTGELFF. The DNA for the CDR3 is TGTGCCAGCAGTTACCCGAGACAGGGGACCGGGGAGCTGTTTTTT.

This rearrangement joins TRBV18 to TRBJ1-6; the D is unclear. The V gene's germline CDR1 is KGHSH and CDR2 LQKENI. The CDR3 extends over 15 amino acids. Trimming cost V 2 bases and J 0 bases, with 5 bases left between them. CDR3 coding DNA: TGTGCCAGCTCACCAGGGAGCTCCTATAATTCACCCCTCCACTTT. It encodes CASSPGSSYNSPLHF.

This clone was recorded a few times. The rearrangement uses TRBV5-4 and TRBJ1-3; D gene ambiguous. Germline V gives CDR1 SGHNT, CDR2 YYREEE (reference sequence). The CDR3 loop spans 16 amino acids. The V gene lost 0 bases and the J gene lost 4 bases, with 14 bases spanning the gap. CDR3 bases: TGTGCCAGCAGCTTGGCGAACCTGGACTTGGGAAACACCATATATTTT. This codes for CASSLANLDLGNTIYF.

J is TRBJ2-7 and V is TRBV20-1; D is unclear. The CDR3 sequence is 11 residues long. Trimming removed 4 bases from V and 6 bases from J, with 10 bases in between. Germline CDR1 is DFQATT and CDR2 is SNEGSKA (reference sequence). CDR3 sequence reads: CSATRRSEQYF. The CDR3 nucleotides read TGCAGTGCTACCCGGCGGAGCGAGCAGTACTTC.